Each of the 28 T cell receptor beta chains below was sequenced from the same sample in a study of blood T cell repertoires in COVID-19. Assay used: immunoSEQ multiplex PCR; TCRdb lists only in-frame clones, some missing. The repertoire holds fewer than 180,000 clones, with roughly 82% as singletons. Material: peripheral blood. All receptors derive from a man aged 70-80 years with acute or convalescent COVID-19.

CDR3 loop: CASSPSGSRYNEQFF. In nucleotides, the CDR3 is TGTGCCAGCAGCCCGAGCGGGAGTAGGTACAATGAGCAGTTCTTC. This rearrangement joins TRBV7-9 to TRBJ2-1; 8 bases align to TRBD2. Germline loops: CDR1 SEHNR, CDR2 FQNEAQ (reference sequence). V lost 5 bases to trimming and J lost 4 bases; unmatched junction nucleotides: 7. The CDR3 consists of 15 residues.

The count of this clone is one. The V gene is TRBV7-3, the J gene TRBJ2-1, with 8 bases matching TRBD2. Germline loops: CDR1 SGHTA, CDR2 FQGTGA. This CDR3 contains 13 residues. V lost 6 bases to trimming and J lost 9 bases; unmatched junction nucleotides: 7. The CDR3 protein is CASSLAGTGEQFF. The DNA for the CDR3 is TGTGCCAGCAGTTTAGCGGGGACTGGTGAGCAGTTCTTC.

The chain is built from TRBV19 and TRBJ1-5; 8 positions match TRBD1. The CDR3 is made up of 16 amino acids. Germline values: CDR1 LNHDA, CDR2 SQIVND (reference sequence). V lost 4 bases, J lost 2 bases, and 7 bases stayed unmatched. Here the CDR3 reads CASSTYKTGGNQPQHF. CDR3 DNA sequence: TGTGCCAGTAGTACTTACAAGACAGGGGGCAATCAGCCCCAGCATTTT.

The chain couples TRBV10-3 to TRBJ1-4, with D possibly matching TRBD1 (6 bases). The V end lost 3 bases, the J end lost 5 bases, and 22 bases lay between the germline ends. This CDR3 has 18 residues. Germline CDR1 is ENHRY and CDR2 is SYGVKD. The CDR3 DNA reads as TGTGCCATCAGTGATGGGGGCCCTCGCTTCAGCATAAATGAAAAACTGTTTTTT. It codes for CAISDGGPRFSINEKLFF.

The genes are TRBV18 and TRBJ1-2, with D uncertain. CDR3 length: 15 residues. The germline CDR1 and CDR2 sequences are KGHSH and LQKENI. Trimming stripped 5 bases from V and 8 bases from J, with 21 bases between. This CDR3 is CASSAREGYEAGYTF. The CDR3 DNA sequence: TGTGCCAGCTCAGCCCGGGAGGGATACGAAGCGGGCTACACCTTC.

CDR3 sequence reads: CASSWLAGADTQYF. The DNA of the CDR3 is TGTGCCAGTAGCTGGCTAGCGGGAGCAGATACGCAGTATTTT. The genes are TRBV19 and TRBJ2-3, with TRBD2 matching 10 bases. Germline CDR1 LNHDA, CDR2 SQIVND (reference sequence). CDR3 length: 14 amino acids. V lost 6 bases to trimming and J lost 4 bases; unmatched junction nucleotides: 4.

The chain is built from TRBV25-1 and TRBJ2-1; D might be TRBD1 (5 bases). Per the germline V gene, CDR1 is MGHDK and CDR2 is SYGVNS. CDR3 size: 13 residues. Trimming left V 4 bases short and J 8 bases short, with 12 bases between. CDR3 sequence reads: CASSVAGKHEQFF. The CDR3 DNA reads TGTGCCAGCAGTGTGGCAGGGAAACATGAGCAGTTCTTC.

This sequence joins TRBV4-2 and TRBJ2-1; no definite D call. CDR1 and CDR2 from the germline V gene are LGHNA and YNFKEQ. CDR3 length: 15 residues. The V gene lost 0 bases and the J gene lost 6 bases, with 12 bases spanning the gap. In DNA, the CDR3 is TGTGCCAGCAGCCAAGATCGGAGCATGGGCAATGAGCAGTTCTTC. Translation: CASSQDRSMGNEQFF.

The rearrangement links TRBV2 to TRBJ2-3; D unresolved. There are 14 residues in the CDR3. Trimming took 2 bases from V and 2 from J, leaving 8 bases between them. Per the germline V gene, CDR1 is SNHLY and CDR2 is FYNNEI. CDR3 sequence: CASSESVNTDTQYF. CDR3 DNA sequence: TGTGCCAGCAGTGAATCGGTAAACACAGATACGCAGTATTTT.

The chain links TRBV9 to TRBJ1-5; 9 bases line up with TRBD1. The CDR3 spans 18 residues. V shed 9 bases, J shed 2 bases, and the junction held 18 bases outside the gene matches. The germline CDR1 and CDR2 sequences are SGDLS and YYNGEE. The CDR3 region is CATPPGDRVNGGNQPQHF. The CDR3, as DNA: TGTGCCACCCCCCCTGGGGACAGGGTCAATGGGGGCAATCAGCCCCAGCATTTT.

The chain employs TRBV20-1 and TRBJ2-3; unclear D gene. The germline V and J ends were trimmed by 3 bases and 6 bases, with 13 bases remaining between them. The CDR3 runs to 13 residues. In germline, CDR1 is DFQATT, CDR2 SNEGSKA (reference sequence). CDR3 sequence: CSASLGFFDTQYF. The DNA for the CDR3 is TGCAGTGCTAGTCTTGGCTTTTTTGATACGCAGTATTTT.

The V and J genes are TRBV7-9 and TRBJ1-5; TRBD1 agrees at 9 bases. CDR1 is SEHNR and CDR2 is FQNEAQ in the germline V gene (reference sequence). V was pared by 5 bases and J by 7 bases, with 6 bases of the junction left unmatched. This CDR3 spans 14 amino acids. In DNA form, the CDR3 reads TGTGCCAGCAGCCAAACAGGGGGCGGGCAGCCCCAGCATTTT. Its protein product is CASSQTGGGQPQHF.

The rearrangement joins TRBV14 to TRBJ2-5, with a tentative D call TRBD2 (5 bases). CDR1 SGHDN and CDR2 FVKESK come from the germline V gene. Trimming removed 2 bases at V and 1 base at J, with 14 bases between. This CDR3 spans 16 amino acids. The CDR3 loop reads CASSQSYRLIQETQYF. Written as DNA, the CDR3 is TGTGCCAGCAGCCAAAGTTACCGACTAATCCAAGAGACCCAGTACTTC.

The V and J genes are TRBV2 and TRBJ1-6; 7 bases match TRBD1. The germline V gene has CDR1 SNHLY and CDR2 FYNNEI. The CDR3 is 16 amino acids. V was clipped by 5 bases and J by 6 bases; unmatched bases: 10. The CDR3 bases are TGTGCCAGCAGTCCTTTGACAGGGCGCTCTAATTCACCCCTCCACTTT. Protein product: CASSPLTGRSNSPLHF.

The table lists this clone with a few counts. V usage is TRBV28 and J usage is TRBJ2-1; tentative D call: TRBD1 (6 bases). Germline CDR1 is MDHEN and CDR2 is SYDVKM. The CDR3 extends over 16 amino acids. V gave up 7 bases and J gave up 2 bases, with 18 bases separating them. CDR3 sequence: CASTPIQGNTYNEQFF. Written as DNA, the CDR3 is TGTGCCAGCACCCCTATACAGGGAAACACCTACAATGAGCAGTTCTTC.

The chain has TRBV6-6 and TRBJ2-7, with 7 positions matching TRBD1. V was pared by 5 bases and J by 4 bases, with 5 bases of the junction left unmatched. Germline V gives CDR1 MNHNY, CDR2 SVGAGI (reference sequence). This CDR3 is built from 13 residues. The CDR3 sequence is CASSLGQEYEQYF. In DNA, the CDR3 is TGTGCCAGCAGTCTTGGACAGGAATACGAGCAGTACTTC.

This sequence joins TRBV2 and TRBJ1-6; 7 positions match TRBD1. CDR1 is SNHLY and CDR2 is FYNNEI in the germline V gene. CDR3 size: 16 residues. Germline trimming cut 6 bases from V and 10 bases from J; bases unmatched to any gene: 15. CDR3 residues: CASSGPGGQGVSPLHF. CDR3 nucleotide sequence: TGTGCCAGCAGCGGTCCAGGGGGGCAGGGAGTGTCACCCCTCCACTTT.

V is TRBV29-1 and J is TRBJ2-7, with a weak D call TRBD1 (6 bases). The CDR3 is 12 amino acids. V was shortened by 5 bases and J by 5 bases, with 13 bases between the two germline ends. Germline-derived CDR1 and CDR2 are SQVTM and ANQGSEA. CDR3 nucleotides: TGCAGCGTTAAAGGACAGTTGGACGAGCAGTACTTC. Protein: CSVKGQLDEQYF.

This chain uses TRBV27 with TRBJ1-4; D is unresolved. Germline values: CDR1 MNHEY, CDR2 SMNVEV (reference sequence). This CDR3 has 15 amino acids. V was clipped by 0 bases and J by 10 bases, with 15 bases between them. The CDR3 spells CASSLSRVSDGKLFF. The CDR3 DNA is TGTGCCAGCAGTTTATCGCGGGTTTCGGATGGAAAACTGTTTTTT.

Comments on this clone: Other DNA sequences from this sample encode an identical CDR3 as well. The chain links TRBV30 to TRBJ2-5; 11 bases fit TRBD2. Germline loops: CDR1 GTSNPN, CDR2 SVGIG (reference sequence). J gave up 5 bases and V 4 bases, and 0 bases lay outside the gene matches. This CDR3 is 12 amino acids long. CDR3 residues: CAWTSGGETQYF. The CDR3 region has the DNA TGTGCCTGGACTAGCGGGGGGGAGACCCAGTACTTC.

V and J are TRBV7-9 and TRBJ2-7, with TRBD2 matching 10 bases. The CDR3 runs to 16 residues. V shed 8 bases and J 0 bases; nucleotides not matched to a gene: 10. Germline V gene data show CDR1 as SEHNR and CDR2 as FQNEAQ (reference sequence). CDR3 residues: CASVPGLASSSYEQYF. DNA for the CDR3: TGTGCCAGCGTTCCGGGACTAGCGTCTAGCTCCTACGAGCAGTACTTC.

V and J are TRBV3-1 (or the pseudogene TRBV3-2) and TRBJ1-3; TRBD1 agrees at 8 bases. CDR1 and CDR2 (germline): LGHDT, YNNKEL (reference sequence). This CDR3 contains 13 residues. After removal of 4 bases from V and 4 bases from J, the junction contained 0 bases not matched to a gene. The CDR3 DNA reads as TGTGCCAGCAGCCCAGGGGGCGGAAACACCATATATTTT. Amino acid sequence: CASSPGGGNTIYF.

The chain has TRBV25-1 and TRBJ2-1; 9 nucleotides agree with TRBD1. The germline gives CDR1 MGHDK, CDR2 SYGVNS. With V trimmed by 3 bases and J by 4 bases, 1 base remained unmatched. This CDR3 has 14 residues. The CDR3 is CASSDGQGYNEQFF. In DNA form, the CDR3 reads TGTGCCAGCAGTGACGGACAGGGGTACAATGAGCAGTTCTTC.

This clone was recorded a few times. This rearrangement joins TRBV2 to TRBJ1-2, with 7 bases aligning to TRBD1. Germline CDR1 reads SNHLY; CDR2 reads FYNNEI. CDR3 length: 15 amino acids. The junction had 10 bases not matched to a gene; V was cut back by 1 base and J by 8 bases. In DNA, the CDR3 is TGTGCCAGCAGTGAAGGACAGGGCACCGGGCGCGGCTACACCTTC. Protein product: CASSEGQGTGRGYTF.

The chain carries TRBV28 and TRBJ1-1; D remains ambiguous. Germline-derived CDR1 and CDR2 are MDHEN and SYDVKM. V was trimmed by 6 bases and J by 1 base, leaving 6 bases between them. This CDR3 spans 12 amino acids. The CDR3 reads CASRRPNTEAFF. CDR3 nucleotides: TGTGCCAGCAGGCGGCCGAACACTGAAGCTTTCTTT.

This chain links TRBV28 with TRBJ2-5; a possible D gene is TRBD2 (5 bases). V lost 7 bases to trimming and J lost 4 bases, with 10 bases between them. The V gene's germline CDR1 is MDHEN and CDR2 SYDVKM. This CDR3 is built from 12 residues. The CDR3 loop reads CASNPAGETQYF. The CDR3 nucleotides are TGTGCCAGCAACCCGGCGGGAGAGACCCAGTACTTC.

The chain has TRBV18 and TRBJ2-7, with D possibly TRBD1 on 6 matching bases. The V and J ends lost 3 bases and 5 bases respectively, with 14 bases between them. This CDR3 contains 14 residues. Germline CDR1 and CDR2: KGHSH and LQKENI. The CDR3 nucleotides read TGTGCCAGCTCACCCCAGGGGATGAACAACGAGCAGTACTTC. This translates into CASSPQGMNNEQYF.

The chain carries TRBV2 and TRBJ2-5; D call uncertain. Germline lookup yields CDR1 SNHLY and CDR2 FYNNEI. The CDR3 has 11 residues. Deletions cut 6 bases from V and 5 bases from J, with 7 bases between. In nucleotides, the CDR3 is TGTGCCAGCAGGGCAATGGAGACCCAGTACTTC. Translation: CASRAMETQYF.